This entry is about one T cell receptor beta chain. Looked up from germline, CDR1 is LNHDA and CDR2 is SQIVND (reference sequence). The CDR3 extends over 15 amino acids. V gave up 4 bases and J gave up 4 bases, with 16 bases separating them. This sample was taken from a study of blood T cell repertoires in COVID-19. In the study overall: The samples span acute and convalescent COVID-19 from the United States, Italy and Spain.

Authors' data handling: Nucleated cell number was recorded as an estimate derived from reference gene primer amplification. Clones were read by immunoSEQ multiplex PCR, and TCRdb kept only the in-frame ones, dropping some. V and J calls and clone size come straight from that table; D and trimming were deduced from the DNA. The profile shows roughly 330,000 clones, around 89% of them singletons. The sequenced material came from peripheral blood. J is TRBJ1-1 and V is TRBV19; a possible D gene is TRBD1 (6 bases). This sequence was found in a woman in her fifties or sixties with active or convalescent COVID-19. CDR3 residues: CASSTQQGAGTEAFF. CDR3 nucleotides: TGTGCCAGTAGTACTCAACAGGGCGCAGGCACTGAAGCTTTCTTT.